The 27 T cell receptor beta chains reported below all come from one sample, sequenced in a study of beta chain features in type 1 diabetes. Whole-study findings and limits: There was a moderate but significant shortening of TCRB CDR3s in all four CD4+ subsets of Type 1 diabetes patients.

These receptors have no identified antigens. Expressed TCRB transcripts were sequenced because the entire RNA isolate underwent reverse transcription. Sequenced by immunoSEQ multiplex PCR; TCRdb stores in-frame clones only, minus some. The table shows 200,000 to 250,000 clones, with approximately 15% occurring only once. The sample taken for sequencing was naive CD4+ T cells from blood. The receptors were gathered from a man aged 30 to 39 with type 1 diabetes.

This chain joins TRBV27 and TRBJ1-2, with D possibly being TRBD1 (6 bases). The CDR3 sequence is 14 residues long. The germline CDR1 and CDR2 sequences are MNHEY and SMNVEV (reference sequence). Deletions cut 2 bases from V and 6 bases from J, with 13 bases between. CDR3 protein: CASSLIQGRHGYTF. The CDR3 DNA is TGTGCCAGCAGTTTAATACAGGGACGGCATGGCTACACCTTC.

This clone was detected ten times or more. J is TRBJ1-1 and V is TRBV23-1, with no clear D. TRBV23-1 is an open reading frame whose function is uncertain. The CDR3 consists of 11 residues. With 11 bases removed from V and 5 bases from J, the gap between germline ends came to 12 bases. As DNA, the CDR3 is TGCGCCCCGGAAAGGGAGACTGAAGCTTTCTTT. It yields the protein CAPERETEAFF.

This CDR3 is CASSYGGGPLNTEAFF. Written as DNA, the CDR3 is TGTGCCAGCAGTTACGGGGGGGGCCCCTTGAACACTGAAGCTTTCTTT. V gene TRBV6-5 combines with J gene TRBJ1-1, with D perhaps matching TRBD1 (6 bases). The germline V and J ends were trimmed by 2 bases and 0 bases, with 13 bases remaining between them. This CDR3 is built from 16 residues. Germline CDR1 reads MNHEY; CDR2 reads SVGAGI.

The V call is TRBV2, the J call TRBJ2-5, with D possibly TRBD1 on 5 matching bases. Trimming removed 8 bases at V and 5 bases at J, with 15 bases between. Germline-derived CDR1 and CDR2 are SNHLY and FYNNEI. The CDR3 length is 13 residues. In DNA form, the CDR3 reads TGTGCCAGCTGGGGATCTTCAGGGGAGACCCAGTACTTC. Translated: CASWGSSGETQYF.

The chain combines TRBV7-9 with TRBJ2-7; a weak D match, TRBD2 (6 bases). The germline CDR1 and CDR2 sequences are SEHNR and FQNEAQ (reference sequence). The CDR3 is made up of 11 amino acids. Trimming removed 5 bases from V and 9 bases from J, with 11 bases in between. The CDR3 is CASSLGEVQYF. The CDR3, as DNA: TGTGCCAGCAGCCTAGGGGAGGTGCAGTACTTC.

The rearrangement uses TRBV11-3 and TRBJ2-5; D is unresolved. The ends were cut back, 1 base at V and 5 bases at J, with 11 bases in the middle. The CDR3 loop spans 14 amino acids. Germline V CDR1 and CDR2: SGHNT, YENEEA. The CDR3 sequence: CASSLVKRRETQYF. The CDR3 DNA reads TGTGCCAGCAGCTTAGTTAAAAGGCGGGAGACCCAGTACTTC. The whole variable domain, filled in from reference TRBV11-3 and TRBJ2-5, reads EAGVVQSPRYKIIEKKQPVAFWCNPISGHNTLYWYLQNLGQGPELLIRYENEEAVDDSQLPKDRFSAERLKGVDSTLKIQPAELGDSAVYLCASSLVKRRETQYFGPGTRLLVL.

This clone has only a few counts. The chain employs TRBV5-1 and TRBJ2-7; TRBD1 aligns across 11 bases. Germline CDR1 SGHRS, CDR2 YFSETQ. J gave up 1 base and V 3 bases, and 6 bases lay outside the gene matches. The CDR3 extends over 16 amino acids. The CDR3, as DNA: TGCGCCAGCAGCTCCAAGGACAGGGGGCAATCCTACGAGCAGTACTTC. It specifies CASSSKDRGQSYEQYF. The full variable domain, in which reference TRBV5-1 and TRBJ2-7 provide the parts outside the CDR3, is KAGVTQTPRYLIKTRGQQVTLSCSPISGHRSVSWYQQTPGQGLQFLFEYFSETQRNKGNFPGRFSGRQFSNSRSEMNVSTLELGDSALYLCASSSKDRGQSYEQYFGPGTRLTVT.

This clone was detected only a few times. The genes are TRBV5-1 and TRBJ2-3, with a possible D match to TRBD1 (7 bases). This CDR3 region has 15 residues. The germline V gene has CDR1 SGHRS and CDR2 YFSETQ. Trimming pared 4 bases from V and 4 bases from J, leaving 16 bases between. CDR3 region: CASSVADRRADTQYF. The DNA of the CDR3 is TGCGCCAGCAGCGTCGCGGACAGGAGGGCAGATACGCAGTATTTT.

Worth noting for this clone: Other DNA sequences of this sample code for an identical CDR3. The chain couples TRBV7-9 to TRBJ2-7, with D unresolved. The CDR3 has 14 residues. V shed 4 bases and J shed 0 bases, with 10 bases lying between them. Germline CDR1 is SEHNR and CDR2 is FQNEAQ (reference sequence). The CDR3 protein is CASSSTPSSYEQYF. The CDR3 DNA sequence: TGTGCCAGCAGCTCGACGCCTAGCTCCTACGAGCAGTACTTC.

V and J are TRBV11-2 and TRBJ2-7, with TRBD1 matching over 7 bases. Germline CDR1 reads SGHAT; CDR2 reads FQNNGV. J was trimmed by 0 bases and V by 6 bases; bases with no gene match: 8. The CDR3 runs to 15 residues. This chain's CDR3 is CASSPDRDSSYEQYF. The DNA of the CDR3 is TGTGCCAGCAGTCCTGACCGGGACAGCTCCTACGAGCAGTACTTC.

The V and J genes are TRBV7-9 and TRBJ1-2; the D gene is possibly TRBD1 (5 bases). Trimming left V 5 bases short and J 1 base short, with 14 bases between. CDR3 length: 15 amino acids. Germline CDR1 and CDR2: SEHNR and FQNEAQ (reference sequence). CDR3 bases: TGTGCCAGCAGCGAAACACAGGTCGTTAACTATGGCTACACCTTC. Its protein product is CASSETQVVNYGYTF. The complete variable domain, with remaining parts taken from reference TRBV7-9 and TRBJ1-2, reads DTGVSQNPRHKITKRGQNVTFRCDPISEHNRLYWYRQTLGQGPEFLTYFQNEAQLEKSRLLSDRFSAERPKGSFSTLEIQRTEQGDSAMYLCASSETQVVNYGYTFGSGTRLTVV.

The chain carries TRBV25-1 and TRBJ2-7; a possible D gene is TRBD2 (5 bases). The CDR3 covers 13 residues. Trimming took off 1 base at V and 7 bases at J, with 11 bases between the two ends. The germline V gene has CDR1 MGHDK and CDR2 SYGVNS. CDR3 region: CASSESPPGEQYF. DNA of the CDR3: TGTGCCAGCAGTGAATCTCCCCCGGGGGAGCAGTACTTC.

The chain is built from TRBV30 and TRBJ1-5; no reliable D call. CDR3 length equals 14 residues. Per the germline V gene, CDR1 is GTSNPN and CDR2 is SVGIG (reference sequence). V was pared by 1 base and J by 4 bases, with 11 bases between. The CDR3 loop reads CAWSAGSLNQPQHF. The CDR3 DNA reads TGTGCCTGGAGTGCCGGTAGCCTGAATCAGCCCCAGCATTTT.

The chain combines TRBV2 with TRBJ2-7, with 7 bases lining up with TRBD1. This CDR3 has 15 amino acids. In germline, CDR1 is SNHLY, CDR2 FYNNEI. V was clipped by 6 bases and J by 0 bases; unmatched bases: 8. The CDR3 DNA reads as TGTGCCAGCAGCCAAGAACAGGGGAGCTCCTACGAGCAGTACTTC. Its translation is CASSQEQGSSYEQYF.

The rearrangement joins TRBV7-9 to TRBJ2-5, with a weak D call TRBD1 (6 bases). There are 15 residues in the CDR3. Trimming took off 6 bases at V and 5 bases at J, with 19 bases between the two ends. The germline gives CDR1 SEHNR, CDR2 FQNEAQ (reference sequence). CDR3 protein: CASRVNRDRMETQYF. CDR3 bases: TGTGCCAGCAGGGTGAACAGGGATAGGATGGAGACCCAGTACTTC.

This clone was seen a few times. This sequence joins TRBV10-3 and TRBJ1-1; possibly TRBD1 for D (5 bases). Trimming removed 6 bases at V and 1 base at J, with 9 bases between. This CDR3 is 13 amino acids long. CDR1 ENHRY and CDR2 SYGVKD come from the germline V gene. CDR3 residues: CAIRDSSNTEAFF. CDR3 nucleotide sequence: TGTGCCATCAGAGACAGTTCGAACACTGAAGCTTTCTTT.

This clone occurred a few times. The rearrangement joins TRBV19 to TRBJ1-1, with 7 bases that match TRBD1. The CDR3 loop spans 14 amino acids. Germline-derived CDR1 and CDR2 are LNHDA and SQIVND (reference sequence). V gave up 3 bases and J gave up 6 bases; unmatched junction bases: 7. The CDR3 sequence: CASSIRTGGAEAFF. The CDR3 DNA reads TGTGCCAGTAGTATCCGGACAGGAGGGGCTGAAGCTTTCTTT.

This clone was found a few times. The gene calls are TRBV9 and TRBJ1-6, with D possibly TRBD1 on 5 matching bases. The CDR3 totals 13 residues. Germline CDR1 and CDR2: SGDLS and YYNGEE. Trimming left V 4 bases short and J 10 bases short, with 12 bases between. The CDR3 bases are TGTGCCAGCAGCCCCGGGAGGGACTCACCCCTCCACTTT. This encodes CASSPGRDSPLHF.

This clone turned up a few times. The gene calls are TRBV7-2 and TRBJ2-7; 7 bases match TRBD2. The CDR3 consists of 13 residues. The germline CDR1 and CDR2 sequences are SGHTA and FQGNSA. V trimming: 5 bases; J trimming: 6 bases; junction bases outside the gene matches: 7. In nucleotides, the CDR3 is TGTGCCAGCAGCCTTGGGACTATCGGCGAGCAGTACTTC. Translating it yields CASSLGTIGEQYF.

The genes are TRBV5-4 and TRBJ1-1; 8 bases line up with TRBD1. There are 16 residues in the CDR3. CDR1 and CDR2 from the germline V gene are SGHNT and YYREEE (reference sequence). The trim removed 4 bases at V and 1 base at J, leaving 9 bases unmatched. The DNA for the CDR3 is TGTGCCAGCAGCCTGCCGGGACAGGCGACGAACACTGAAGCTTTCTTT. This translates into CASSLPGQATNTEAFF.

The CDR3 is CSVDMGQGKTDTQYF. CDR3 nucleotides: TGCAGCGTTGATATGGGGCAGGGGAAGACAGATACGCAGTATTTT. J is TRBJ2-3 and V is TRBV29-1, with TRBD1 as a possible D gene (6 bases). Germline CDR1 SQVTM, CDR2 ANQGSEA. Trimming stripped 3 bases from V and 3 bases from J, with 16 bases between. The CDR3 runs to 15 residues.

The rearrangement links TRBV5-1 to TRBJ2-7; 7 bases line up with TRBD1. The junction had 7 bases not matched to a gene; V was cut back by 2 bases and J by 5 bases. Germline CDR1 is SGHRS and CDR2 is YFSETQ. The CDR3 consists of 14 residues. CDR3 coding DNA: TGCGCCAGCAGCTTACTCGCCACAGGGGACGAGCAGTACTTC. Protein product: CASSLLATGDEQYF.

The rearrangement joins TRBV2 to TRBJ2-7; weak D call: TRBD2 (8 bases). V lost 7 bases to trimming and J lost 3 bases, with 19 bases between them. CDR3 length: 15 residues. Germline V gene sequence: CDR1 SNHLY, CDR2 FYNNEI. The CDR3 is CASKGAGTRFYEQYF. The CDR3 nucleotides are TGTGCCAGCAAGGGGGCCGGGACTAGATTCTACGAGCAGTACTTC. Filled out from reference TRBV2 and TRBJ2-7, the complete variable domain reads EPEVTQTPSHQVTQMGQEVILRCVPISNHLYFYWYRQILGQKVEFLVSFYNNEISEKSEIFDDQFSVERPDGSNFTLKIRSTKLEDSAMYFCASKGAGTRFYEQYFGPGTRLTVT.

There are a few counts of this clone. DNA for the CDR3: TGCAGCGTTGATGCTTCTTGGACTAGCGGCACAGATACGCAGTATTTT. This translates into CSVDASWTSGTDTQYF. V gene TRBV29-1 combines with J gene TRBJ2-3; 9 positions match TRBD2. CDR3 length equals 16 residues. The V segment lost 3 bases and the J segment 1 base; nucleotides outside the gene matches: 8. The germline V gene has CDR1 SQVTM and CDR2 ANQGSEA.

A few counts support this clone. The chain uses TRBV7-8 and TRBJ2-3; TRBD1 aligns across 8 bases. V trimming: 4 bases; J trimming: 4 bases; junction bases outside the gene matches: 7. Germline assignment: CDR1 SGHVS and CDR2 FQNEAQ. This CDR3 spans 15 amino acids. The CDR3 protein is CASSSQGQGPDTQYF. CDR3 in DNA: TGTGCCAGCAGCTCCCAAGGACAGGGTCCAGATACGCAGTATTTT. Complete variable domain (other parts from reference TRBV7-8 and TRBJ2-3): GAGVSQSPRYKVAKRGQDVALRCDPISGHVSLFWYQQALGQGPEFLTYFQNEAQLDKSGLPSDRFFAERPEGSVSTLKIQRTQQEDSAVYLCASSSQGQGPDTQYFGPGTRLTVL.

This clone appeared a few times. The chain has TRBV30 and TRBJ1-2, with D possibly being TRBD1 (5 bases). Germline CDR1 reads GTSNPN; CDR2 reads SVGIG (reference sequence). V was shortened by 5 bases and J by 7 bases, with 20 bases between the two germline ends. The length of the CDR3 is 14 residues. In nucleotides, the CDR3 is TGTGCCTGGGGATCTTGGACATTACCCTTTGGCTACACCTTC. Residues: CAWGSWTLPFGYTF.

This clone appeared a single time. The chain combines TRBV5-8 with TRBJ2-6; D uncertain. Per the germline V gene, CDR1 is SGHTS and CDR2 is YDEGEE. V lost 2 bases to trimming and J lost 2 bases, with 8 bases between them. The CDR3 extends over 15 amino acids. The CDR3 is CASSFSGTGANVLTF. The CDR3 nucleotides are TGTGCCAGCAGCTTCTCAGGCACTGGGGCCAACGTCCTGACTTTC.